This T cell receptor beta chain is drawn from a study of Ad26.COV2.S vaccination and SARS-CoV-2 variants. Study-level background: Each vaccinee took Ad26.COV2.S intramuscularly, once or twice 56 days apart.

Concerning this clone itself: Its antigen is not known.

Germline loops: CDR1 LNHNV, CDR2 YYDKDF (reference sequence). V lost 6 bases and J 5 bases, leaving 7 bases between the germline ends. The length of the CDR3 is 11 residues. General study findings and limits: Overall T cell responses may have been underestimated by the analyses of TCR breadth and depth.

The sample's treatment: roughly 20 received Ad26.COV2.S at low or high dose, single or two shots; a few received placebo; per-sample allocation not given. Each sample was drawn 63 days after the first injection (of vaccine or placebo). An adult of 18-55 years in Boston served as donor. Sequencing was performed with immunoSEQ multiplex PCR; in TCRdb, only in-frame clones are kept and a portion is missing. The sample consists of under 500,000 clones, about 90% of them appearing once. V usage is TRBV15 and J usage is TRBJ1-1; D ambiguous. Sequenced here: peripheral blood, sampled in a trial of Ad26.COV2.S vaccine versus placebo. The source of this sequence is a person aged 18 to 59 who received the Ad26.COV2.S COVID-19 vaccine or a placebo. CDR3 in DNA: TGTGCCACCAGTTTGAGTACTGAAGCTTTCTTT. Translation: CATSLSTEAFF.